The 21 T cell receptor beta chains below all came from one sample that was sequenced in a study of blood T cell repertoires in COVID-19. The data were produced by immunoSEQ multiplex PCR, yet TCRdb's version contains in-frame clones alone and is incomplete. The sample has approximately 100,000 clones; 85% are singletons. Sequencing used peripheral blood. The receptor set was obtained from a human donor in a cohort sampled during active COVID-19.

The CDR3 region has the DNA TGTGCCAGTAGTAAGGCGGGTACTTTCGAGCAGTACTTC. Translated: CASSKAGTFEQYF. V gene TRBV19 combines with J gene TRBJ2-7; possibly TRBD2 for D (5 bases). V was cut by 4 bases and J by 6 bases, with 13 bases left in between. CDR3 length: 13 residues. Germline lookup yields CDR1 LNHDA and CDR2 SQIVND (reference sequence).

This chain joins TRBV5-1 and TRBJ1-1; perhaps TRBD1 as D (6 bases). Germline V lookup: CDR1 SGHRS, CDR2 YFSETQ. V lost 0 bases to trimming and J lost 2 bases, with 11 bases between them. The CDR3 contains 15 residues. This CDR3 is CASSLVGQTNTEAFF. As DNA, the CDR3 is TGCGCCAGCAGCTTGGTCGGACAGACAAACACTGAAGCTTTCTTT.

This chain connects TRBV18 to TRBJ1-2; 7 bases agree with TRBD1. This CDR3 has 15 amino acids. Trimming removed 3 bases from V and 2 bases from J; junction bases left unmatched: 6. Germline V gene sequence: CDR1 KGHSH, CDR2 LQKENI. Here the CDR3 reads CASSPTQTGNYGYTF. The CDR3 coding sequence is TGTGCCAGCTCACCCACCCAGACAGGGAACTATGGCTACACCTTC.

The CDR3 protein is CASSLRVPRYSNQPQHF. The DNA of the CDR3 is TGTGCCAGTAGTCTCAGGGTTCCGAGGTATAGCAATCAGCCCCAGCATTTT. This chain joins TRBV19 and TRBJ1-5; the D gene is possibly TRBD1 (5 bases). The ends were cut back, 5 bases at V and 0 bases at J, with 17 bases in the middle. The CDR3 consists of 17 residues. CDR1 is LNHDA, CDR2 SQIVND, per germline (reference sequence).

The rearrangement links TRBV5-1 to TRBJ2-7; perhaps TRBD1 as D (5 bases). Germline-derived CDR1 and CDR2 are SGHRS and YFSETQ. The CDR3 consists of 15 residues. The V gene lost 0 bases and the J gene lost 6 bases, with 16 bases spanning the gap. CDR3 in amino acids: CASSLEGPRSTEQYF. The CDR3, as DNA: TGCGCCAGCAGCTTGGAGGGGCCTAGATCTACCGAGCAGTACTTC.

The chain employs TRBV3-1 (or the pseudogene TRBV3-2) and TRBJ2-1; the D gene is possibly TRBD2 (6 bases). This CDR3 spans 17 amino acids. The germline gives CDR1 LGHDT, CDR2 YNNKEL (reference sequence). Between the trimmed V and J ends, which lost 3 bases and 7 bases, there was a span of 22 bases. Here the CDR3 reads CASSQRDLAELGNEQFF. As DNA, the CDR3 is TGTGCCAGCAGCCAGAGGGACTTAGCCGAACTGGGAAATGAGCAGTTCTTC.

The chain links TRBV28 to TRBJ1-2, with D unclear. Trimming left V 5 bases short and J 7 bases short, with 11 bases between. The CDR3 covers 12 residues. Per germline, CDR1 MDHEN and CDR2 SYDVKM. The DNA of the CDR3 is TGTGCCAGCAGTCGGGGAGACCTTGGCTACACCTTC. This gives the protein CASSRGDLGYTF.

The gene calls are TRBV3-1 (or the pseudogene TRBV3-2) and TRBJ2-7; 9 positions match TRBD2. This CDR3 contains 15 residues. V was clipped by 0 bases and J by 4 bases; unmatched bases: 4. Looked up from germline, CDR1 is LGHDT and CDR2 is YNNKEL (reference sequence). The CDR3 sequence: CASSQEERGAYEQYF. The DNA for the CDR3 is TGTGCCAGCAGCCAAGAAGAGCGGGGGGCTTACGAGCAGTACTTC.

The chain carries TRBV7-8 and TRBJ1-5, with 7 bases aligning to TRBD1. CDR1 is SGHVS and CDR2 is FQNEAQ in the germline V gene. This CDR3 comprises 14 residues. The ends lost 4 bases at V and 2 bases at J; junction bases unmatched: 2. CDR3 sequence (DNA): TGTGCCAGCAGCTCCGGGACAGGCAATCAGCCCCAGCATTTT. Translating it yields CASSSGTGNQPQHF.

The chain couples TRBV4-2 to TRBJ2-7; the D gene is possibly TRBD2 (6 bases). The germline V gene has CDR1 LGHNA and CDR2 YNFKEQ. CDR3 size: 17 residues. V lost 1 base, J lost 0 bases, and 16 bases lay in between. CDR3 sequence reads: CASSQVYAGGTSYEQYF. The DNA of the CDR3 is TGTGCCAGCAGCCAAGTCTACGCAGGCGGGACCTCCTACGAGCAGTACTTC.

The J gene is TRBJ2-3, the V gene TRBV5-1; the D is unclear. The CDR3 runs 14 residues. CDR1 and CDR2 from the germline V gene are SGHRS and YFSETQ. The V gene lost 2 bases and the J gene lost 4 bases, with 11 bases spanning the gap. CDR3 nucleotide sequence: TGCGCCAGCAGCTTACTATCGGAGCCAGATACGCAGTATTTT. Translated: CASSLLSEPDTQYF. Full variable domain (remainder filled in from reference TRBV5-1 and TRBJ2-3): KAGVTQTPRYLIKTRGQQVTLSCSPISGHRSVSWYQQTPGQGLQFLFEYFSETQRNKGNFPGRFSGRQFSNSRSEMNVSTLELGDSALYLCASSLLSEPDTQYFGPGTRLTVL.

The chain is built from TRBV29-1 and TRBJ1-4; a weak D match, TRBD1 (5 bases). This CDR3 comprises 13 residues. The germline V gene has CDR1 SQVTM and CDR2 ANQGSEA. V was shortened by 2 bases and J by 10 bases, with 14 bases between the two germline ends. This chain's CDR3 is CSVESQGLGKLFF. DNA of the CDR3: TGCAGCGTTGAATCGCAGGGTTTGGGAAAACTGTTTTTT.

This clone was seen a few times. V gene TRBV19 combines with J gene TRBJ2-1, with D tentatively TRBD2 (5 bases). Germline-derived CDR1 and CDR2 are LNHDA and SQIVND (reference sequence). The CDR3 runs 16 residues. Between the trimmed V and J ends, which lost 1 base and 4 bases, there was a span of 14 bases. This CDR3 is CASSIVSGNWYNEQFF. The CDR3, as DNA: TGTGCCAGTAGTATAGTAAGCGGCAACTGGTACAATGAGCAGTTCTTC.

The chain has TRBV12-5 and TRBJ2-2; 14 positions agree with TRBD2. The germline gives CDR1 LGHNT, CDR2 FRNRAP. The CDR3 has 15 amino acids. The junction had 4 bases not matched to a gene; V was cut back by 7 bases and J by 6 bases. CDR3 DNA sequence: TGTGCTAGTGCCCTGGGACTAGCGGGAGCCGGGGAGCTGTTTTTT. This codes for CASALGLAGAGELFF.

This clone was seen just once. The J gene is TRBJ1-4, the V gene TRBV19; no reliable D call. The CDR3 covers 15 residues. Germline V CDR1 and CDR2: LNHDA, SQIVND (reference sequence). The ends were cut back, 3 bases at V and 2 bases at J, with 10 bases in the middle. As DNA, the CDR3 is TGTGCCAGTAGTATCGTGGGAGGCACTAATGAAAAACTGTTTTTT. This encodes CASSIVGGTNEKLFF. The full variable domain, rest sourced from reference TRBV19 and TRBJ1-4, is DGGITQSPKYLFRKEGQNVTLSCEQNLNHDAMYWYRQDPGQGLRLIYYSQIVNDFQKGDIAEGYSVSREKKESFPLTVTSAQKNPTAFYLCASSIVGGTNEKLFFGSGTQLSVL.

The V gene is TRBV28, the J gene TRBJ1-2, with TRBD1 matching over 7 bases. Germline loops: CDR1 MDHEN, CDR2 SYDVKM. CDR3 length: 14 residues. After removal of 3 bases from V and 6 bases from J, the junction contained 7 bases not matched to a gene. As DNA, the CDR3 is TGTGCCAGCAGTTTGGGAAGGGGACAGCATGGCTACACCTTC. It encodes CASSLGRGQHGYTF.

The chain couples TRBV5-1 to TRBJ2-2, with 7 bases identical to TRBD2. The CDR3 length is 14 residues. V shed 6 bases and J 1 base; nucleotides not matched to a gene: 3. CDR1 is SGHRS, CDR2 YFSETQ, per germline. CDR3 protein: CASTSGLNTGELFF. In DNA form, the CDR3 reads TGCGCCAGCACTAGCGGTCTGAACACCGGGGAGCTGTTTTTT.

The chain links TRBV7-8 to TRBJ2-5; 7 nucleotides line up with TRBD1. Germline loops: CDR1 SGHVS, CDR2 FQNEAQ. V was clipped by 5 bases and J by 4 bases; unmatched bases: 7. The CDR3 has 14 residues. CDR3 region: CASSPDRSPETQYF. As DNA, the CDR3 is TGTGCCAGCAGCCCGGACAGGTCCCCAGAGACCCAGTACTTC.

DNA for the CDR3: TGTGCCAGCAGCCCCTCAACAGAGTACCAAGAGACCCAGTACTTC. It yields the protein CASSPSTEYQETQYF. The rearrangement joins TRBV7-2 to TRBJ2-5; D not resolved. Germline values: CDR1 SGHTA, CDR2 FQGNSA. The CDR3 consists of 15 residues. The V end was cut by 5 bases, the J end by 0 bases, with 13 bases between.

The chain carries TRBV28 and TRBJ1-1; D is possibly TRBD1 (5 bases). Germline assignment: CDR1 MDHEN and CDR2 SYDVKM. The CDR3 length is 15 residues. The V and J ends lost 5 bases and 0 bases respectively, with 13 bases between them. The CDR3 reads CASSPGDGMNTEAFF. Written as DNA, the CDR3 is TGTGCCAGCAGTCCGGGGGACGGGATGAACACTGAAGCTTTCTTT.

The chain couples TRBV19 to TRBJ1-5, with D perhaps TRBD1 (6 bases). The CDR3 spans 15 residues. V was trimmed by 6 bases and J by 5 bases, leaving 17 bases between them. The germline CDR1 and CDR2 sequences are LNHDA and SQIVND (reference sequence). The CDR3 here is CASRRQGIVYQPQHF. The CDR3, as DNA: TGTGCCAGTAGAAGGCAGGGGATTGTATATCAGCCCCAGCATTTT. Based on the CDR3 plus reference TRBV19 and TRBJ1-5, the full variable domain is DGGITQSPKYLFRKEGQNVTLSCEQNLNHDAMYWYRQDPGQGLRLIYYSQIVNDFQKGDIAEGYSVSREKKESFPLTVTSAQKNPTAFYLCASRRQGIVYQPQHFGDGTRLSIL.